The rows below give T cell receptor beta chains drawn from one sample of a study of cytomegalovirus exposure and HLA in healthy donors. Generated by immunoSEQ multiplex PCR, the TCRdb table keeps only in-frame clones and is missing some. The sample shows roughly 270,000 clones, 88% of them seen only once. Sequencing used PBMCs. These receptors originate from a woman between 18 and 29 years old in good health and CMV-seronegative. The conserved cysteine and the conserved F or W are not part of the CDR3 here.

v_call	j_call	cdr3_aa
TRBV5-1	TRBJ2-7	ASSFSVGGNYEQY
TRBV6-4	TRBJ2-1	ASSKLAGGHREQF
TRBV18	TRBJ2-5	ASSPRLVQGQETQY
TRBV11-2	TRBJ2-5	ASSLGRQETQY
TRBV7-7	TRBJ1-2	ASSLIRQVGYT
TRBV28	TRBJ1-5	ASSWRQGSGNQPQH
TRBV7-2	TRBJ2-7	ASSLPDRHSYEQY
TRBV11-3	TRBJ2-1	ASSLGSSGRPSYNEQF
TRBV4-3	TRBJ2-1	ASSQGRTSGSFYNEQF
TRBV27	TRBJ1-3	ASSLFWGHRKY
TRBV7-2	TRBJ2-7	ASSLGGQGAYEQY
TRBV2	TRBJ2-7	ASRDRLAGNYEQY
TRBV29-1	TRBJ1-2	SADGTGHGYT
TRBV2	TRBJ1-2	ASGDSLNYGYT
TRBV27	TRBJ2-2	ASSQRRTDPNTGELF